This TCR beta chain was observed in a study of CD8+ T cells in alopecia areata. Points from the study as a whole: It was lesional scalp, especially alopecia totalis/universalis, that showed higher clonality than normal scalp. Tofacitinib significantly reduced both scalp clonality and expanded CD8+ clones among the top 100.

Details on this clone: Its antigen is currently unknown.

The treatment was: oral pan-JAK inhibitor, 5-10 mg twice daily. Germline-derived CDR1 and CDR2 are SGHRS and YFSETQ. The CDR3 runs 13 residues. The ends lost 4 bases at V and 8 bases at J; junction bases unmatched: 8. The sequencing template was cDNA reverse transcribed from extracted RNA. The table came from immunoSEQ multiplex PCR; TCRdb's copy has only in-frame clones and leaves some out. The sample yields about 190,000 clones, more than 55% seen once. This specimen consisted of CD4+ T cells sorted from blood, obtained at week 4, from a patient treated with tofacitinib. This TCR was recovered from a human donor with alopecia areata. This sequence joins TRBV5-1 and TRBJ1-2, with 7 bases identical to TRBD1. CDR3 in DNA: TGCGCCAGCAGCCCTCTCCGACAGGGAGGCTACACCTTC. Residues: CASSPLRQGGYTF.